This T cell receptor (beta chain) was captured in a study of human T cells and chemical hapten exposure (dated by TCRdb to the early 2020s). Regarding the complete study: The libraries were sequenced as a pool, and the TCR yield per sample differed mostly because of small variations in library volumes within the pool. Peripheral blood TCR repertoire changes were tracked in vivo in alopecia patients during primary and secondary sensitization to the hapten diphenylcyclopropenone (DPC). Both TCR alpha and TCR beta chains were sequenced from each blood RNA sample.

Library creation used RACE. For sequencing, a NextSeq 500 was employed. During library preparation, unique molecular identifiers were attached to individual cDNA molecules so that TCRs could be counted quantitatively and reproducibly. Under the source paper's analysis protocol: A median of about 87,000 TCRs per sample was observed, with a range of 23,224 to 690,600. V, J and CDR3 annotation of the TCR reads was carried out using the Decombinator software suite. For PS versus PT1 abundance plots, all samples were subsampled to the same number of TCRs (28,000). TCRs were defined as expanded if absent before sensitization and observed at least eight times at the 2-week time point. TCRdb reworked the public reads: Q25 trimming with fastp, MiXCR clone assembly, productive beta chains retained. Here each entry gathers all rows of one CDR3 protein and keeps the most common genes and DNA. TCRdb's processing, not the authors' own work, is the source of the V and J calls. This sample gives about 79,000 distinct CDR3 sequences in total; 7% to 9% of them show up just once. The ten largest clones represent approximately 1.5% of the sample.

Here is what the overall study found, with its caveats: Repeated subsampling changed both the strength of the expansion versus patch-test correlation and the threshold at which the correlation became significant. DPC sensitization did not change how many TCRs were above 1 in 1000 frequency, and no evidence was found of alterations in global repertoire structure.

This specimen's time point label, per the study, means: healthy volunteer bleed at 6 weeks. Total RNA was extracted from unfractionated whole blood that had been collected in Tempus Blood RNA tubes. As TCR sequencing controls, four or five healthy volunteers were used, with blood taken at day 0, 2 weeks and 6 weeks. CDR1 and CDR2 were assigned from the germline V gene as SQVTM and ANQGSEA. Spanning cysteine to phenylalanine, the CDR3 consists of 12 amino acids. The kept DNA is CDR3 alone, 36 bases in frame from the first base. Cut back by 4 bases and 3 bases, the V and J ends lie 7 bases apart. Regarding this clonotype: Its antigen specificity is not known. Base qualities were left out, and no much larger clone turns up one base away.

The specimen sequenced was whole blood. The receptor was isolated from a male donor in good health. Some clones in this sample may be carry-over from other donors' samples. The rearranged segments are TRBV29-1 and TRBJ2-1; no D gene can be assigned with confidence. The nucleotide sequence is TGCAGCGTTGGTGAGCACTACAATGAGCAGTTCTTC. Protein translation: CSVGEHYNEQFF.